This is a list of T cell receptor beta chains from one sample in a study of cytomegalovirus exposure and HLA in healthy donors. Only in-frame clones appear in the TCRdb table, and some are missing; sequencing was by immunoSEQ multiplex PCR. This repertoire shows 150,000 to 200,000 clones, roughly two thirds found once; its top ten account for around 3%. Sample: PBMCs. These receptors originate from a woman between 40 and 55 years old in good health and CMV-seropositive. Both conserved end residues are part of each CDR3. A D gene is named only where the DNA matches it firmly. Some rows mark clone size as missing; the rest say once, few, many or name a class of expanded clone.

d_gene,j_gene,abundance,v_gene,CDR3aa,CDR3nt
-,TRBJ1-1,-,TRBV18,CASSFQNRGNTEAFF,TGTGCCAGCTCCTTTCAAAATAGGGGGAACACTGAAGCTTTCTTT
-,TRBJ1-1,-,TRBV28,CASISGGGARTEAFF,TGTGCCAGCATATCCGGAGGAGGGGCAAGAACTGAAGCTTTCTTT
-,TRBJ2-1,-,TRBV5-4,CASMEGPHEQFF,TGTGCCAGCATGGAGGGCCCCCATGAGCAGTTCTTC
TRBD1,TRBJ2-3,-,TRBV14,CASSHDDREGTDTQYF,TGTGCCAGCAGCCATGATGACAGGGAAGGCACAGATACGCAGTATTTT
TRBD1,TRBJ2-1,few,TRBV7-8,CASSWDRGDEQFF,TGTGCCAGCAGCTGGGACAGGGGCGATGAGCAGTTCTTC
-,TRBJ2-2,once,TRBV7-9,CASSRELAANTGELFF,TGTGCCAGCAGTCGAGAATTAGCCGCGAACACCGGGGAGCTGTTTTTT
TRBD1,TRBJ1-6,once,TRBV6-6,CASSKNRGIISPLHF,TGTGCCAGCAGTAAAAACAGGGGGATTATCTCACCCCTCCACTTT
-,TRBJ1-2,-,TRBV11-2,CASTLGQYGYTF,TGTGCCAGCACCTTAGGACAGTATGGCTACACCTTC
TRBD1,TRBJ1-2,-,TRBV28,CASSLLTGDGYTF,TGTGCCAGCAGTTTATTGACAGGGGATGGCTACACCTTC
-,TRBJ2-7,-,TRBV7-2,CASSMRLDEQYF,TGTGCCAGCAGCATGCGACTAGACGAGCAGTACTTC
-,TRBJ1-1,-,TRBV4-3,CASSQDRSQGRTF,TGCGCCAGCAGCCAAGATCGATCGCAGGGGCGTACCTTT
TRBD1,TRBJ1-5,-,TRBV6-5,CASRRDREGNQPQHF,TGTGCCAGCCGGCGGGACAGGGAAGGGAATCAGCCCCAGCATTTT
TRBD2,TRBJ2-7,-,TRBV7-2,CASSPGKTSGSYEQYF,TGTGCCAGCAGCCCTGGAAAAACTAGCGGGAGTTACGAGCAGTACTTC
TRBD2,TRBJ2-3,-,TRBV9,CASTLAGRRTDTQYF,TGTGCCAGCACTTTAGCGGGGAGGCGTACAGATACGCAGTATTTT
TRBD2,TRBJ2-3,-,TRBV7-2,CASSLLSGGSQDTQYF,TGTGCCAGCAGCTTGCTTAGCGGGGGGTCTCAAGATACGCAGTATTTT
-,TRBJ1-5,-,TRBV13,CASSIGHPNQPQHF,TGTGCCAGCAGCATTGGACACCCCAATCAGCCCCAGCATTTT
TRBD2,TRBJ2-2,few,TRBV5-4,CASSEGLAGTGELFF,TGTGCCAGCAGCGAGGGACTAGCGGGAACCGGGGAGCTGTTTTTT
-,TRBJ2-2,-,TRBV6-6,CATQGKQGNTGELFF,TGTGCCACCCAAGGGAAACAGGGGAACACCGGGGAGCTGTTTTTT
-,TRBJ1-1,-,TRBV5-4,CASSPPSGNTEAFF,TGTGCCAGCAGCCCCCCTTCGGGGAACACTGAAGCTTTCTTT
TRBD2,TRBJ2-5,-,TRBV19,CASSIGSTSGSSETQYF,TGTGCCAGTAGTATAGGTTCCACTAGCGGGAGTTCAGAGACCCAGTACTTC
-,TRBJ2-5,-,TRBV19,CASIGETQYF,TGTGCCAGTATCGGAGAGACCCAGTACTTC
TRBD1,TRBJ2-7,-,TRBV18,CASSHGTEEYEQYF,TGTGCCAGCTCACATGGGACAGAAGAATACGAGCAGTACTTC
-,TRBJ1-4,few,TRBV6-6,CASLWGGGEKLFF,TGTGCCAGCCTCTGGGGGGGCGGGGAAAAACTGTTTTTT
TRBD1,TRBJ2-7,-,TRBV5-6,CASSPERTGGYEQYF,TGTGCCAGCAGCCCGGAACGGACAGGGGGGTACGAGCAGTACTTC
-,TRBJ1-4,-,TRBV5-6,CASSLGTEVEKLFF,TGTGCCAGCAGCTTGGGGACAGAGGTGGAAAAACTGTTTTTT
TRBD1,TRBJ1-1,-,TRBV19,CATRQGDTEAFF,TGTGCCACCCGACAGGGGGACACTGAAGCTTTCTTT
TRBD2,TRBJ2-7,-,TRBV27,CASSLWTTSGNLYEQYF,TGTGCCAGCAGTTTATGGACGACTAGCGGGAATCTCTACGAGCAGTACTTC
-,TRBJ1-2,-,TRBV19,CASSLQTYPPYGYTF,TGTGCCAGTAGTCTCCAAACCTACCCACCATATGGCTACACCTTC
-,TRBJ2-3,-,TRBV7-2,CASKELAPSTDTQYF,TGTGCCAGCAAAGAACTAGCCCCTAGCACAGATACGCAGTATTTT
TRBD1,TRBJ1-5,once,TRBV6-1,CASSRDRGDNQPQHF,TGTGCCAGCAGTAGGGACAGGGGAGACAATCAGCCCCAGCATTTT
-,TRBJ1-4,-,TRBV29-1,CSVDGQSNEKLFF,TGCAGCGTTGACGGACAGTCTAATGAAAAACTGTTTTTT
TRBD1,TRBJ2-7,-,TRBV7-9,CASSSGTETYEQYF,TGTGCCAGCAGCTCAGGGACAGAAACCTACGAGCAGTACTTC
-,TRBJ2-7,few,TRBV25-1,CASSTWQGYEQYF,TGTGCCAGCAGTACTTGGCAGGGCTACGAGCAGTACTTC
TRBD1,TRBJ2-1,-,TRBV29-1,CSAGRGLYNEQFF,TGCAGCGCTGGCAGGGGGCTCTACAATGAGCAGTTCTTC
-,TRBJ1-6,few,TRBV6-5,CASSYSGERNSPLHF,TGTGCCAGCAGTTACTCGGGAGAAAGGAATTCACCCCTCCACTTT
TRBD1,TRBJ1-1,-,TRBV6-1,CASSELRERGLNTEAFF,TGTGCCAGCAGTGAACTGAGGGAAAGGGGGCTCAACACTGAAGCTTTCTTT
TRBD1,TRBJ1-1,-,TRBV14,CASSPRGQGATEAFF,TGTGCCAGCAGCCCTAGGGGCCAGGGGGCAACTGAAGCTTTCTTT
-,TRBJ2-3,once,TRBV20-1,CSASQDTQYF,TGCAGTGCTAGCCAAGATACGCAGTATTTT
-,TRBJ2-2,-,TRBV5-5,CASSPMTRRATNTGELFF,TGTGCCAGCAGCCCTATGACTAGGCGGGCTACGAACACCGGGGAGCTGTTTTTT
-,TRBJ1-2,-,TRBV21-1,CASSKVGREGYGYTF,TGTGCCAGCAGCAAAGTCGGCAGGGAGGGCTATGGCTACACCTTC
-,TRBJ2-3,few,TRBV6-4,CASSDGSGESDTQYF,TGTGCCAGCAGTGACGGGTCGGGAGAATCAGATACGCAGTATTTT
TRBD2,TRBJ2-3,-,TRBV2,CASSEGLAGGQDTQYF,TGTGCCAGCAGCGAGGGACTAGCGGGGGGGCAAGATACGCAGTATTTT
TRBD1,TRBJ1-1,-,TRBV6-1,CASSGYGQGAGLGTEAFF,TGTGCCAGCAGTGGCTACGGACAGGGGGCTGGTTTGGGCACTGAAGCTTTCTTT
TRBD2,TRBJ2-7,-,TRBV28,CASGGVHDYEQYF,TGTGCCAGTGGGGGGGTGCACGACTACGAGCAGTACTTC
-,TRBJ1-5,-,TRBV6-5,CASSSQGNQPQHF,TGTGCCAGCAGTTCCCAGGGGAATCAGCCCCAGCATTTT
-,TRBJ2-5,-,TRBV11-3,CASSLDSRETQYF,TGTGCCAGCAGCTTAGATTCCCGGGAGACCCAGTACTTC
-,TRBJ2-7,-,TRBV27,CASSWRTNLEQYF,TGTGCCAGCAGTTGGCGGACTAACCTTGAGCAGTACTTC
-,TRBJ1-6,-,TRBV5-8,CASSLGRGSSYNSPLHF,TGTGCCAGCAGCTTGGGGCGTGGGAGCTCCTATAATTCACCCCTCCACTTT
-,TRBJ2-1,-,TRBV27,CASSPNSGNEQFF,TGTGCCAGCAGCCCTAATAGTGGTAATGAGCAGTTCTTC
TRBD2,TRBJ2-7,-,TRBV6-5,CASRFSGRSRGEQYF,TGTGCCAGCAGGTTTAGCGGGAGATCGAGGGGAGAGCAGTACTTC
TRBD2,TRBJ2-5,-,TRBV29-1,CSVVPSGGAQETQYF,TGCAGCGTTGTCCCTAGCGGGGGGGCGCAAGAGACCCAGTACTTC
TRBD1,TRBJ2-7,-,TRBV19,CASSILDRDEQYF,TGTGCCAGTAGTATCTTAGACAGGGACGAGCAGTACTTC
TRBD1,TRBJ1-5,-,TRBV7-9,CASSSARTGGNQPQHF,TGTGCCAGCAGCTCGGCTAGGACAGGGGGCAATCAGCCCCAGCATTTT